This TCR beta chain is from a study of regulatory T cells in long-lasting Graves disease (dated by TCRdb to the early 2020s). For the wider study: Persistent Graves' disease meant more than 5 years of antithyroid drug treatment with TSH receptor autoantibodies that stayed positive. Antithyroid drugs had been taken for approximately 9.7 years on average by persistent Graves' disease patients in the clinical cohort. The study was conducted in China and was registered as a clinical trial. Patients with persistent Graves' disease were compared with patients with newly diagnosed Graves' disease using TCR sequencing and RNA sequencing of peripheral blood. A total of around 35 samples were covered by TCR sequencing, comprising some 13 persistent and approximately 20 newly diagnosed Graves' disease patients.

The sample's time point label, decoded: persistent/refractory GD, antithyroid drugs over 5 years with positive TRAb. For both TCR sequencing and RNA sequencing, RNA was extracted from PBMCs using TRIzol. The diagnosis of Graves' disease followed American Thyroid Association guidelines. Patients were recruited from an endocrinology department in Xi'an, China. Each patient gave 7.5 to 10 milliliters of peripheral blood, collected in an EDTA anticoagulant tube. Ficoll Paque Plus density gradient separation was used to isolate PBMCs, and no further T cell sorting was done. An Agilent 2100 Bioanalyzer and agarose gel were used to check RNA quality, and a NanoDrop 2000 was used to measure RNA concentration. V is cut by 3 bases and J by 4 bases, and the space between the germline ends is 12 bases. CDR1 LGHNA and CDR2 YSLEER are derived from the germline V gene. The CDR3 holds 14 amino acids from the cysteine to the phenylalanine. The read is trimmed to its CDR3 DNA, 42 bases read in frame from base 1.

Overall study outcomes, separate from this receptor: Peripheral blood alone was examined, since thyroid tissue, which constituted the primary lesion, could not be accessed. Persistent disease showed preferential use of TRBV28, TRBJ1-2 and TRBJ2-5, whereas newly diagnosed disease favored TRBV20-1 and TRBJ2-1. More public clonotypes were shared among persistent patients (about 2,800) than among newly diagnosed patients (966). Compared with newly diagnosed patients, patients with persistent Graves' disease had lower TCR Shannon entropy and fewer highly expanded clones, which suggests clonal expansion. Only the TCR beta chain was sequenced and analyzed. The small sample size was acknowledged by the authors as a limitation that may reduce accuracy.

The library was generated by multiplex PCR. The sample was run on an Illumina HiSeq 4000. TCR beta libraries were built with iRepertoire HTBI primers and Arm-PCR amplification of CDR3 regions. Gel purification was performed on PCR products prior to sequencing. For the original study's pipeline: A total of roughly 58 TRBV and under 15 TRBJ segments were identified across samples and were used for gene usage analysis of CDR3 amino acid clonotypes. COPE and FqMerger were used to merge the filtered high-quality paired reads into contigs. Contigs were aligned with BLAST to IMGT TRBV, TRBD and TRBJ reference genes, and CDR3 was defined per IMGT. Any clonotype with a frequency above 0.1% was classified as a highly expanded clone. Repertoire diversity was measured by Shannon entropy, and V-J evenness by the Gini coefficient. A clonotype found in more than one individual was treated as public. TCRdb reanalyzed the raw reads on its own, using fastp at Q25 for trimming and MiXCR for clone calling, and kept in-frame beta chains. Rows are unified per CDR3 protein, each entry keeping the most common DNA and genes. TCRdb's processing, not the study's, gives the V and J calls here. This sample comprises some 420,000 distinct CDR3 sequences, less than 25% of them detected only once. The ten largest clones add up to roughly 13% of the sample.

As for this clonotype: The antigen it binds to is not known. No quality values exist for individual bases; no much larger clone is one base distant.

This material consisted of peripheral blood mononuclear cells (PBMCs), taken when the disease was refractory, from a patient treated with antithyroid drugs. The receptor's source is a female donor with Graves disease. The chain employs TRBV4-3 and TRBJ1-1, with TRBD1 perhaps the D gene, on 5 matching bases. The bases read TGCGCCAGCAGCCAGGGGACGGTGAGCACTGAAGCTTTCTTT. It translates to CASSQGTVSTEAFF.